The 21 T cell receptor beta chains below come from one sample, sequenced in a study of technical replicates of blood from a few donors. Measured with immunoSEQ multiplex PCR; TCRdb has only the in-frame clones, and not every one. The sample holds tens of thousands of clones; approximately 94% are singletons and the top ten take under 0.4%. The sequenced sample was T cells isolated from PBMCs. Every receptor here comes from a human donor in good health.

A few counts support this clone. This chain joins TRBV28 and TRBJ1-1, with a possible D match to TRBD1 (5 bases). Germline CDR1 and CDR2: MDHEN and SYDVKM. With 2 bases removed from V and 0 bases from J, the gap between germline ends came to 7 bases. This CDR3 is built from 14 residues. This chain's CDR3 is CASSLRGMNTEAFF. The CDR3 nucleotides are TGTGCCAGCAGTTTAAGGGGCATGAACACTGAAGCTTTCTTT.

V and J are TRBV5-4 and TRBJ2-5; a possible D gene is TRBD2 (6 bases). The V and J ends lost 0 bases and 2 bases respectively, with 17 bases between them. Germline V gene sequence: CDR1 SGHNT, CDR2 YYREEE (reference sequence). This CDR3 contains 17 residues. Here the CDR3 reads CASSLGIAESKQETQYF. The CDR3 nucleotides are TGTGCCAGCAGCTTGGGGATAGCGGAGTCCAAGCAAGAGACCCAGTACTTC. Drawing the rest from reference TRBV5-4 and TRBJ2-5, the complete variable domain is ETGVTQSPTHLIKTRGQQVTLRCSSQSGHNTVSWYQQALGQGPQFIFQYYREEENGRGNFPPRFSGLQFPNYSSELNVNALELDDSALYLCASSLGIAESKQETQYFGPGTRLLVL.

CDR3: CASSPTGGAYNEQFF. DNA of the CDR3: TGTGCCAGCAGCCCGACAGGGGGCGCTTACAATGAGCAGTTCTTC. This chain uses TRBV14 with TRBJ2-1, with 10 bases aligning to TRBD1. The CDR3 is 15 amino acids. Per germline, CDR1 SGHDN and CDR2 FVKESK. J lost 4 bases, V lost 4 bases, and 4 bases had no gene match.

This chain uses TRBV28 with TRBJ1-2; TRBD1 is a possible D gene (5 bases). V was trimmed by 1 base and J by 2 bases, leaving 14 bases between them. Per germline, CDR1 MDHEN and CDR2 SYDVKM. This CDR3 has 16 residues. The CDR3 sequence is CASSLSLGAGNYGYTF. In DNA form, the CDR3 reads TGTGCCAGCAGTTTATCATTAGGTGCAGGGAACTATGGCTACACCTTC.

The J gene is TRBJ1-5, the V gene TRBV28; 7 nucleotides agree with TRBD1. Germline V gene data show CDR1 as MDHEN and CDR2 as SYDVKM. The CDR3 is 14 amino acids. With 7 bases clipped from V and 6 bases from J, the junction kept 9 bases outside the gene matches. CDR3 in amino acids: CASIRQQGSQPQHF. The CDR3 nucleotides read TGTGCCAGCATTCGGCAACAGGGGAGTCAGCCCCAGCATTTT.

This chain joins TRBV11-2 and TRBJ1-3, with 10 bases identical to TRBD1. CDR3 size: 14 residues. The germline V gene encodes CDR1 SGHAT and CDR2 FQNNGV. V lost 5 bases to trimming and J lost 7 bases; unmatched junction nucleotides: 5. CDR3: CASSPGTGANTIYF. The DNA of the CDR3 is TGTGCCAGCAGCCCCGGGACAGGGGCGAACACCATATATTTT.

The CDR3 here is CASSVASDRWSFDTEAFF. CDR3 nucleotide sequence: TGTGCCAGCAGCGTAGCTTCCGACAGGTGGTCGTTTGACACTGAAGCTTTCTTT. J is TRBJ1-1 and V is TRBV9; TRBD1 is a possible D gene (6 bases). Germline-derived CDR1 and CDR2 are SGDLS and YYNGEE. Trimming pared 0 bases from V and 3 bases from J, leaving 21 bases between. The CDR3 consists of 18 residues.

V is TRBV25-1 and J is TRBJ2-7, with D possibly TRBD2 on 6 matching bases. Trimming took 3 bases from V and 7 from J, leaving 13 bases between them. CDR3 size: 13 residues. In germline, CDR1 is MGHDK, CDR2 SYGVNS. The DNA of the CDR3 is TGTGCCAGCAGTGAGGAGTGGGGAGGAGAGCAGTACTTC. The encoded protein is CASSEEWGGEQYF.

The chain recombines TRBV4-2 with TRBJ1-5; 9 bases fit TRBD1. Losses at the gene ends were 1 base for V and 11 bases for J; bases not matched to a gene: 6. This CDR3 region has 14 residues. The V gene's germline CDR1 is LGHNA and CDR2 YNFKEQ. CDR3 in amino acids: CASSQGQGESAQHF. The CDR3 DNA is TGTGCCAGCAGCCAAGGACAGGGGGAATCGGCCCAGCATTTT.

The genes are TRBV6-1 and TRBJ1-1; 9 bases match TRBD1. Germline V gene sequence: CDR1 MNHNS, CDR2 SASEGT. V was clipped by 7 bases and J by 0 bases; unmatched bases: 6. The CDR3 length is 15 residues. CDR3 coding DNA: TGTGCCAGCATTGTACAGGGGGCCGTGAACACTGAAGCTTTCTTT. Protein sequence: CASIVQGAVNTEAFF.

This clone has only one observation. The gene calls are TRBV7-3 and TRBJ1-4; 7 nucleotides align to TRBD1. The CDR3 totals 16 residues. Germline V gives CDR1 SGHTA, CDR2 FQGTGA. V lost 0 bases to trimming and J lost 3 bases; unmatched junction nucleotides: 4. The CDR3 sequence: CASSLTGGASNEKLFF. The CDR3 DNA is TGTGCCAGCAGCTTAACAGGGGGCGCGTCTAATGAAAAACTGTTTTTT. Filled out from reference TRBV7-3 and TRBJ1-4, the complete variable domain reads GAGVSQTPSNKVTEKGKYVELRCDPISGHTALYWYRQSLGQGPEFLIYFQGTGAADDSGLPNDRFFAVRPEGSVSTLKIQRTERGDSAVYLCASSLTGGASNEKLFFGSGTQLSVL.

This chain connects TRBV5-4 to TRBJ2-7, with D perhaps matching TRBD2 (6 bases). V dropped 4 bases and J dropped 2 bases, with 10 bases sitting between them. This CDR3 contains 13 residues. Per germline, CDR1 SGHNT and CDR2 YYREEE (reference sequence). CDR3 in DNA: TGTGCCAGCAGCCTGCGCGGGGCCTACGAGCAGTACTTC. Translation gives CASSLRGAYEQYF.

The chain uses TRBV30 and TRBJ2-7; 7 bases agree with TRBD2. Germline V lookup: CDR1 GTSNPN, CDR2 SVGIG (reference sequence). The V gene end was trimmed by 0 bases and the J gene end by 7 bases; junction bases not matched to a gene: 9. The length of the CDR3 is 14 residues. CDR3 in DNA: TGTGCCTGGAGTGTTGCGGGAGCTTCGTGGGAGCAGTACTTC. Its protein product is CAWSVAGASWEQYF.

The chain recombines TRBV29-1 with TRBJ2-1; the D gene is possibly TRBD2 (6 bases). The CDR3 is made up of 15 amino acids. Germline assignment: CDR1 SQVTM and CDR2 ANQGSEA. V lost 0 bases and J 6 bases, leaving 15 bases between the germline ends. The CDR3 reads CSVEDPGDALNEQFF. The CDR3 nucleotides are TGCAGCGTTGAAGATCCGGGAGACGCCCTCAATGAGCAGTTCTTC.

The rearrangement links TRBV7-3 to TRBJ2-5; 9 nucleotides align to TRBD2. From germline, CDR1 is SGHTA and CDR2 FQGTGA. Losses at the gene ends were 0 bases for V and 5 bases for J; bases not matched to a gene: 4. This CDR3 region has 15 residues. The CDR3 here is CASSLTAGGQETQYF. For the CDR3, the DNA is TGTGCCAGCAGCTTAACAGCGGGAGGTCAGGAGACCCAGTACTTC.

The chain recombines TRBV2 with TRBJ1-2; D gene unclear. CDR1 and CDR2 (germline): SNHLY, FYNNEI. V was cut by 0 bases and J by 8 bases, with 16 bases left in between. This CDR3 has 15 amino acids. The CDR3 DNA reads as TGTGCCAGCAGTGAAGCTAAGGCAGGAAGTAGGGGCTACACCTTC. This translates into CASSEAKAGSRGYTF.

The chain combines TRBV10-3 with TRBJ2-7; 10 bases align to TRBD1. From germline, CDR1 is ENHRY and CDR2 SYGVKD. The V segment lost 4 bases and the J segment 1 base; nucleotides outside the gene matches: 4. CDR3 length equals 15 residues. The CDR3 nucleotides are TGTGCCATCAGTGCCGGGACAGGGGTATCCTACGAGCAGTACTTC. This codes for CAISAGTGVSYEQYF.

The V call is TRBV18, the J call TRBJ2-2; perhaps TRBD1 as D (5 bases). CDR3 length equals 16 residues. Germline CDR1 reads KGHSH; CDR2 reads LQKENI. V lost 5 bases and J 1 base, leaving 14 bases between the germline ends. In DNA form, the CDR3 reads TGTGCCAGCTCAGCCCGACAGTCCCGGAACACCGGGGAGCTGTTTTTT. The encoded protein is CASSARQSRNTGELFF.

The chain employs TRBV4-1 and TRBJ1-5, with D tentatively TRBD1 (6 bases). The CDR3 loop spans 17 amino acids. V lost 4 bases, J lost 2 bases, and 18 bases lay in between. The germline V gene has CDR1 MGHRA and CDR2 YSYEKL. The CDR3 sequence: CASSPDGPRTGNQPQHF. In nucleotides, the CDR3 is TGCGCCAGCAGCCCGGATGGACCCAGGACAGGCAATCAGCCCCAGCATTTT.

The rearrangement joins TRBV29-1 to TRBJ2-3; D is unresolved. Trimming pared 5 bases from V and 0 bases from J, leaving 12 bases between. CDR3 length equals 14 residues. Germline lookup yields CDR1 SQVTM and CDR2 ANQGSEA. CDR3: CSVCPATSTDTQYF. The CDR3 bases are TGCAGCGTTTGTCCAGCGACTAGCACAGATACGCAGTATTTT.

The chain employs TRBV19 and TRBJ1-5; 9 bases are a match to TRBD1. CDR1 and CDR2 from the germline V gene are LNHDA and SQIVND (reference sequence). The length of the CDR3 is 15 residues. J lost 2 bases, V lost 6 bases, and 5 bases had no gene match. The DNA of the CDR3 is TGTGCCAGTAGCTGGCGACAGGGGGGCAATCAGCCCCAGCATTTT. Translation gives CASSWRQGGNQPQHF.